This T cell receptor beta chain was recorded in a study of T cells in Graves' hyperthyroidism and ophthalmopathy. Patients were excluded for uncontrolled infection, other autoimmune disease, pregnancy or lactation. Amplified TCR beta CDR3 regions came from RNA transcripts. The primer set for the first-round RT-PCR of the TCR CDR3 was HTBI. From the multiplex PCR reads, TCRdb called clonotypes with MiXCR, one entry per CDR3 protein. The table has about 410,000 distinct CDR3 sequences, about 14% seen once; the top ten hold roughly 13%. Trimming took off 7 bases at V and 7 bases at J, with 23 bases between the two ends. This CDR3 comprises 16 residues. Germline loops: CDR1 MNHNS, CDR2 SASEGT.

Sample: blood. The chain combines TRBV6-1 with TRBJ2-1; TRBD2 is a possible D gene (7 bases). This clonotype was sampled from a man younger than 35 with Graves' ophthalmopathy. The CDR3 coding sequence is TGTGCCAGCAACAAACCACAGGGAGGGCCTGGGAATGAGCAGTTCTTC. As protein: CASNKPQGGPGNEQFF.